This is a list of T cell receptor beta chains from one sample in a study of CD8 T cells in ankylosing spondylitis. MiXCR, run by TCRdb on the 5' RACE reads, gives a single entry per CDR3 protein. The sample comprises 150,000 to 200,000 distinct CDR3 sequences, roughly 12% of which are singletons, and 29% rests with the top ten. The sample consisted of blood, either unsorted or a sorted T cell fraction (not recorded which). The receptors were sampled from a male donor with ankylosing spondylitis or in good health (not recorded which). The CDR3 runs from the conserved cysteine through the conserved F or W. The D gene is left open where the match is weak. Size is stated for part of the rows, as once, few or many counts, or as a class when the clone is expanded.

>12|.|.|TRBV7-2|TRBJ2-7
CASSPRVSEQYF
TGTGCCAGCAGCCCCAGGGTTTCCGAGCAGTACTTC
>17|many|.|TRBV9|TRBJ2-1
CASSVGWVGLSYNEQFF
TGTGCCAGCAGCGTAGGATGGGTGGGACTCTCCTACAATGAGCAGTTCTTC
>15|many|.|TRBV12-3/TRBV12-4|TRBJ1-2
CASKSPGRQGYGYTF
TGTGCCAGCAAGTCCCCGGGACGGCAGGGCTATGGCTACACCTTC
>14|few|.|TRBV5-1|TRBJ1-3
CASSFDGGGNTIYF
TGCGCCAGCAGCTTTGACGGAGGGGGAAACACCATATATTTT
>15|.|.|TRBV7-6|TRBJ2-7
CASSPSGGGIHEQYF
TGTGCCAGCAGCCCCAGTGGGGGCGGGATCCACGAGCAGTACTTC
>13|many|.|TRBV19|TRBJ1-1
CASRPMETTEAFF
TGTGCCAGCCGACCCATGGAGACCACTGAAGCTTTCTTT
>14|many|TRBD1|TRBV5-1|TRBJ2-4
CASSFGQGRNIQYF
TGCGCCAGCAGCTTCGGACAGGGGAGGAACATTCAGTACTTC
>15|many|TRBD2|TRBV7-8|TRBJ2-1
CASSPSGGTYNEQFF
TGTGCCAGCAGCCCTAGCGGGGGGACTTACAATGAGCAGTTCTTC
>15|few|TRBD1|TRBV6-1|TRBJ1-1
CASSGGTGGNTEAFF
TGTGCCAGCAGTGGGGGGACAGGTGGTAACACTGAAGCTTTCTTT
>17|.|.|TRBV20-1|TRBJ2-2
CSATLSGTASNTGELFF
TGCAGTGCTACACTTTCCGGGACCGCCTCTAACACCGGGGAGCTGTTTTTT
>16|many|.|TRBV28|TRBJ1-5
CASTEGEYYSNQPQHF
TGTGCCAGTACAGAGGGGGAGTACTATAGCAATCAGCCCCAGCATTTT
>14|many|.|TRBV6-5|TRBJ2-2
CASSYSGGPGELFF
TGTGCCAGCAGTTACTCCGGGGGGCCCGGGGAGCTGTTTTTT
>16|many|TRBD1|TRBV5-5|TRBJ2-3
CASSYSTGEGTDTQYF
TGTGCCAGCAGCTACTCCACAGGGGAAGGCACAGATACGCAGTATTTT
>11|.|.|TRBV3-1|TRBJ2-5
CASSQWDGVYF
TGTGCCAGCAGCCAATGGGATGGGGTGTACTTC
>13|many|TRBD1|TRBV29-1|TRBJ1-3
CSVLTGPGNTIYF
TGCAGCGTCCTGACAGGGCCTGGAAACACCATATATTTT
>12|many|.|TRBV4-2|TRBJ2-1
CASSQDWREQFF
TGTGCCAGCAGCCAAGACTGGCGTGAGCAGTTCTTC
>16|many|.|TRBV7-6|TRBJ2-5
CASSPYGSGSQETQYF
TGTGCCAGCAGCCCCTATGGCTCCGGGAGTCAAGAGACCCAGTACTTC
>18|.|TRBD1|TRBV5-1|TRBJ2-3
CASSLRYSGQDDTDTQYF
TGCGCCAGCAGCTTGAGGTATTCCGGACAGGATGACACAGATACGCAGTATTTT
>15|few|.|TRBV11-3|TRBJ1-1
CASSPSTGTNTEAFF
TGTGCCAGCAGCCCCAGTACGGGTACGAACACTGAAGCTTTCTTT
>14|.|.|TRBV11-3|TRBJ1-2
CASSLRAGNYGYTF
TGTGCCAGCAGCTTAAGGGCAGGGAACTATGGCTACACCTTC
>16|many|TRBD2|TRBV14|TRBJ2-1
CASSQEGTSPYNEQFF
TGTGCCAGCAGTCAAGAGGGGACTAGCCCCTACAATGAGCAGTTCTTC
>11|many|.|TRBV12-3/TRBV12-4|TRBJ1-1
CASSSRIEAFF
TGTGCCAGCAGTTCTAGGATAGAAGCTTTCTTT
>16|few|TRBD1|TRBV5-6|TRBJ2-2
CASSFWTGVNTGELFF
TGTGCCAGCAGCTTCTGGACAGGGGTAAACACCGGGGAGCTGTTTTTT
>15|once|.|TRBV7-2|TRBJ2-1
CASSLALQDSGRQFF
TGCGCCAGCAGCTTAGCGTTGCAGGACTCCGGAAGGCAGTTCTTC
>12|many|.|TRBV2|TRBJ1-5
CASSDSNQPQHF
TGTGCCAGCAGTGATAGCAATCAGCCCCAGCATTTT
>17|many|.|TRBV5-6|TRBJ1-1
CASSFYSGTIKNTEAFF
TGTGCCAGCAGCTTTTACTCGGGGACCATCAAGAACACTGAAGCTTTCTTT
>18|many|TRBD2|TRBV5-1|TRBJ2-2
CASSPLLSGGLNTGELFF
TGCGCCAGCAGCCCACTCCTTAGCGGGGGCCTGAACACCGGGGAGCTGTTTTTT
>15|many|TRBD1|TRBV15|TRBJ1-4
CATSTTGGRNEKLFF
TGTGCCACCAGCACAACAGGGGGTCGGAATGAAAAACTGTTTTTT
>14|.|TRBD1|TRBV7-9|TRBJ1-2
CASSEPQGAWGYTF
TGTGCCAGCAGCGAACCACAGGGGGCATGGGGCTACACCTTC
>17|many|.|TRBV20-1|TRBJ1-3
CSAREWSARSSGNTIYF
TGCAGTGCTAGAGAGTGGTCAGCGAGAAGCTCTGGAAACACCATATATTTT
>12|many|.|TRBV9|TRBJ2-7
CASSVGVDEQYF
TGTGCCAGCAGCGTAGGGGTGGACGAGCAGTACTTC
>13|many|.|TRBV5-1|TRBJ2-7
CASSLARGYEQYF
TGCGCCAGCAGCTTGGCCAGGGGCTACGAGCAGTACTTC
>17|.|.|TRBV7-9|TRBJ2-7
CASSPPFLGQGGYEQYF
TGTGCCAGCAGCCCACCGTTTTTAGGACAGGGAGGGTACGAGCAGTACTTC
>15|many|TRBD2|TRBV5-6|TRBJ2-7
CASSLLLADSYEQYF
TGTGCCAGCAGCCTGCTGCTAGCGGACTCCTACGAGCAGTACTTC
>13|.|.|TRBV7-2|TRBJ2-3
CASSARGTDTQYF
TGTGCCAGCAGCGCCCGAGGGACAGATACGCAGTATTTT
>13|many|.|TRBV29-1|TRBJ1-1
CSVEVNFNTEAFF
TGCAGCGTTGAAGTTAACTTTAACACTGAAGCTTTCTTT
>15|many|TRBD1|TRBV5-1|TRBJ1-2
CASSRSGTVTYGYTF
TGCGCCAGCAGCCGTTCCGGGACAGTGACCTATGGCTACACCTTC
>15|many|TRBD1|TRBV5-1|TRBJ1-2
CASSLAGQGADGYTF
TGCGCCAGCAGCTTGGCCGGGCAGGGGGCCGACGGCTACACCTTC
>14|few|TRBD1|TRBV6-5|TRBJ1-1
CASSLRSTGDEAFF
TGTGCCAGCAGTCTACGCTCGACAGGGGATGAAGCTTTCTTT
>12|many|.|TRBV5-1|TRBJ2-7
CASSWDISEQYF
TGCGCCAGCAGCTGGGACATTTCCGAGCAGTACTTC
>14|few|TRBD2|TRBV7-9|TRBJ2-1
CASREASGIHEQFF
TGTGCCAGCAGAGAGGCTAGCGGGATCCATGAGCAGTTCTTC
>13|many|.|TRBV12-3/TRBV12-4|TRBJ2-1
CASSFGQVNEQFF
TGTGCCAGCAGTTTTGGGCAGGTCAATGAGCAGTTCTTC
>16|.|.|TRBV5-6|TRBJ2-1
CASSLKGGVGYNEQFF
TGTGCCAGCAGCTTGAAGGGGGGCGTGGGTTACAATGAGCAGTTCTTC
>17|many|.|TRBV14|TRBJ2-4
CASSQESAALAKNIQYF
TGTGCCAGCAGCCAAGAATCTGCCGCGTTAGCCAAAAACATTCAGTACTTC
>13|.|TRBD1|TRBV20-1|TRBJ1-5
CSAPTGGGQPQHF
TGCAGTGCCCCAACAGGGGGCGGGCAGCCCCAGCATTTT
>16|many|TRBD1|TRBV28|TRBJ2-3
CASKTGGLSGTDTQYF
TGTGCCAGCAAGACAGGGGGCTTGAGTGGCACAGATACGCAGTATTTT
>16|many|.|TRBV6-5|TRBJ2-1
CASSYSELLGPNEQFF
TGTGCCAGCAGTTACTCGGAGCTCTTGGGGCCGAATGAGCAGTTCTTC
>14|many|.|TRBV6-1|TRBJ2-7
CASRPESLSYEQYF
TGTGCCAGCAGGCCGGAGTCCCTCTCCTACGAGCAGTACTTC
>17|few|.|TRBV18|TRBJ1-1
CASSPGQADQMNTEAFF
TGTGCTAGCTCACCGGGCCAGGCAGACCAAATGAACACTGAAGCTTTCTTT